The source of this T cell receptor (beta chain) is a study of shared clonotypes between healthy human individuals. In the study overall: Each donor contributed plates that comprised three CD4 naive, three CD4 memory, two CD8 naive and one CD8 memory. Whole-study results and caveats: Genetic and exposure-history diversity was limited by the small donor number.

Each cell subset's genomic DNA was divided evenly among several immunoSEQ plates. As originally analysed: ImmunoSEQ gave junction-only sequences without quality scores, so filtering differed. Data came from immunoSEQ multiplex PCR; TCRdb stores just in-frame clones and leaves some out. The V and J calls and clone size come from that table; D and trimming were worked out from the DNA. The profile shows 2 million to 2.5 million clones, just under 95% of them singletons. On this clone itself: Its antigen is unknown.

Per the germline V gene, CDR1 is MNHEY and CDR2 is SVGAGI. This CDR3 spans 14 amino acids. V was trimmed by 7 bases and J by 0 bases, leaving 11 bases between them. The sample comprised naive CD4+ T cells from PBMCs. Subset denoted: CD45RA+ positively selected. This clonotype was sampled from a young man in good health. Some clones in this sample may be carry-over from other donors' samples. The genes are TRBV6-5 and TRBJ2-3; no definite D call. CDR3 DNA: TGTGCCAGCATGGGCGGCCATAGCACAGATACGCAGTATTTT. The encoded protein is CASMGGHSTDTQYF.